The rows below give T cell receptor beta chains drawn from one sample of a study of CD8 T cell repertoires and HIV-1 epitope variants. The table came from immunoSEQ multiplex PCR; TCRdb's copy has only in-frame clones and leaves some out. The sample consists of about 7,100 clones, about 70% of them appearing once. Which antigens these TCRs recognize remains unknown. Sequencing used cultured CD8+ T cells derived from PBMCs. Source of these receptors: a male donor with HIV. CDR3s include the opening cysteine and the closing phenylalanine or tryptophan. The order of the fields is V gene, J gene, CDR3 protein.

>TRBV7-3|TRBJ2-2
CASSSQRYTGELFF
>TRBV7-8|TRBJ1-2
CASSSGTGGYTF
>TRBV21-1|TRBJ1-6
CASAATSHSPLHF
>TRBV5-5|TRBJ2-3
CASSLLPGQGAESTDTQYF
>TRBV7-2|TRBJ2-3
CASSSRDLQLHF
>TRBV5-4|TRBJ2-7
CASSLGSSYEQYF
>TRBV18|TRBJ1-3
CASSSGSSGNTIYF
>TRBV7-2|TRBJ1-5
CASSLAGVSDQPQHF
>TRBV4-1|TRBJ2-7
CASSLGTGSYEQYF
>TRBV5-1|TRBJ1-5
CASSLQPRDRGGQPQHF
>TRBV15|TRBJ2-7
CATSRTGDLYEQYF
>TRBV6-5|TRBJ2-4
CASREAISVGNIQYF
>TRBV6-5|TRBJ2-5
CASSYSSGIETQYF
>TRBV5-4|TRBJ1-5
CASSSTEDSNQPQHF
>TRBV15|TRBJ1-1
CATSREGYRRNTEAFF
>TRBV27|TRBJ2-1
CASSSDRGSYNEQFF
>TRBV5-1|TRBJ1-3
CASSSQGGSGNTIYF
>TRBV6-1|TRBJ1-5
CASSVAGDYSNQPQHF
>TRBV25-1|TRBJ2-7
CASSRTIGLAAYEQYF
>TRBV7-9|TRBJ1-6
CASSPRQGNSPLHF
>TRBV2|TRBJ1-4
CASSAVGQGRNEKLFF
>TRBV9|TRBJ2-1
CASSVWTGDEQFF
>TRBV29-1|TRBJ2-1
CSVEDLKVESSYNEQFF